These T cell receptor beta chains were read from a single sample in a study of cytomegalovirus exposure and HLA in healthy donors. Method: immunoSEQ multiplex PCR; TCRdb's copy keeps in-frame clones and lacks some. Of 150,000 to 180,000 clones listed, 70% to 90% are singletons. Sequenced: PBMCs. These receptor sequences come from a human donor in good health. CDR3s include the opening cysteine and the closing phenylalanine or tryptophan. A D gene is named only where the DNA matches it firmly. Clone size, where shown, is once, few, many, or a class for clones that have expanded.

J: TRBJ1-2
size: -
V: TRBV11-2
D: -
CDR3: CASSSPGTYYGGYTF
DNA: TGTGCCAGCAGCTCCCCCGGGACATACTATGGTGGCTACACCTTC

J: TRBJ2-1
size: -
V: TRBV6-4
D: TRBD1
CDR3: CASSENRGRHEQFF
DNA: TGTGCCAGCAGTGAAAACAGGGGTAGGCATGAGCAGTTCTTC

J: TRBJ2-3
size: -
V: TRBV27
D: -
CDR3: CASTQTARTDTQYF
DNA: TGTGCCAGCACCCAGACAGCTCGCACAGATACGCAGTATTTT

J: TRBJ2-7
size: -
V: TRBV27
D: -
CDR3: CASSFRHTLSYEQYF
DNA: TGTGCCAGCAGTTTTAGACACACTCTCTCCTACGAGCAGTACTTC

J: TRBJ2-7
size: -
V: TRBV6-5
D: TRBD1
CDR3: CASSPGGTGDYEQYF
DNA: TGTGCCAGCAGTCCTGGAGGGACAGGGGACTACGAGCAGTACTTC

J: TRBJ2-2
size: -
V: TRBV10-1
D: TRBD2
CDR3: CASGTRREGTGELFF
DNA: TGCGCCAGCGGCACCAGGCGGGAGGGCACCGGGGAGCTGTTTTTT

J: TRBJ2-3
size: -
V: TRBV27
D: -
CDR3: CASSSGTDTQYF
DNA: TGTGCCAGCAGTTCGGGCACAGATACGCAGTATTTT

J: TRBJ2-3
size: once
V: TRBV5-1
D: TRBD2
CDR3: CASSWPLAANTDTQYF
DNA: TGCGCCAGCAGCTGGCCTCTAGCGGCTAACACAGATACGCAGTATTTT

J: TRBJ1-1
size: -
V: TRBV7-9
D: -
CDR3: CASTPSPGLGAFF
DNA: TGTGCCAGCACCCCGAGCCCGGGACTAGGAGCTTTCTTT

J: TRBJ1-5
size: -
V: TRBV10-3
D: -
CDR3: CAISDGEHYQPQHF
DNA: TGTGCCATCAGTGATGGAGAGCACTATCAGCCCCAGCATTTT

J: TRBJ1-1
size: -
V: TRBV2
D: -
CDR3: CASSTRAYTEAFF
DNA: TGTGCCAGCAGTACGAGGGCTTACACTGAAGCTTTCTTT

J: TRBJ1-3
size: few
V: TRBV10-3
D: -
CDR3: CAISEAGNTIYF
DNA: TGTGCCATCAGTGAGGCGGGAAACACCATATATTTT

J: TRBJ2-7
size: once
V: TRBV5-4
D: -
CDR3: CASSWVAGRGRVEQYF
DNA: TGTGCCAGCAGTTGGGTAGCTGGGAGAGGAAGGGTCGAGCAGTACTTC

J: TRBJ2-7
size: -
V: TRBV6-5
D: TRBD1
CDR3: CASSWARGYEQYF
DNA: TGTGCCAGCAGTTGGGCCAGGGGGTACGAGCAGTACTTC

J: TRBJ2-1
size: -
V: TRBV27
D: TRBD2
CDR3: CASSPGLDSNEQFF
DNA: TGTGCCAGCAGTCCAGGACTAGATAGTAATGAGCAGTTCTTC

J: TRBJ2-1
size: few
V: TRBV5-1
D: -
CDR3: CASSLVGQSIEQFF
DNA: TGCGCCAGCAGCTTGGTCGGACAATCGATAGAGCAGTTCTTC

J: TRBJ2-7
size: few
V: TRBV7-8
D: TRBD2
CDR3: CASSLVSGSSSYEQYF
DNA: TGTGCCAGCAGCTTAGTGAGCGGGAGTAGTTCCTACGAGCAGTACTTC

J: TRBJ1-1
size: -
V: TRBV7-2
D: TRBD1
CDR3: CASSSRQGGTEAFF
DNA: TGTGCCAGCAGCTCCCGACAGGGAGGTACTGAAGCTTTCTTT

J: TRBJ2-2
size: -
V: TRBV6-1
D: TRBD1
CDR3: CASSEGTGDTGELFF
DNA: TGTGCCAGCAGTGAAGGGACAGGGGACACCGGGGAGCTGTTTTTT

J: TRBJ2-2
size: -
V: TRBV5-1
D: TRBD2
CDR3: CASSLPTVSGGPTGELFF
DNA: TGCGCCAGCAGCCTCCCAACCGTTAGCGGGGGGCCAACCGGGGAGCTGTTTTTT

J: TRBJ2-2
size: once
V: TRBV30
D: -
CDR3: CAWRQLQGPTGELFF
DNA: TGTGCCTGGAGGCAGCTTCAGGGGCCCACCGGGGAGCTGTTTTTT

J: TRBJ1-4
size: -
V: TRBV27
D: TRBD1
CDR3: CASSLTPFRDRQGKLFF
DNA: TGTGCCAGCAGTTTAACCCCTTTTCGGGACAGACAAGGAAAACTGTTTTTT

J: TRBJ2-5
size: -
V: TRBV2
D: -
CDR3: CASSARDIPTTRVETQYF
DNA: TGTGCCAGCAGTGCCCGGGACATTCCCACAACACGCGTTGAGACCCAGTACTTC

J: TRBJ2-1
size: -
V: TRBV29-1
D: -
CDR3: CSSGGVYEQFF
DNA: TGCAGCTCTGGTGGAGTTTACGAGCAGTTCTTC

J: TRBJ2-7
size: few
V: TRBV19
D: -
CDR3: CASSLLGEQYF
DNA: TGTGCCAGTAGCTTGCTCGGCGAGCAGTACTTC

J: TRBJ1-1
size: -
V: TRBV7-9
D: -
CDR3: CASSSRGGTEAFF
DNA: TGTGCCAGCAGCTCTAGAGGGGGAACTGAAGCTTTCTTT

J: TRBJ2-1
size: -
V: TRBV5-1
D: -
CDR3: CASSSTGTPPYNEQFF
DNA: TGCGCCAGCAGCTCGACCGGGACACCTCCATACAATGAGCAGTTCTTC

J: TRBJ2-3
size: -
V: TRBV15
D: TRBD2
CDR3: CATSRVGLAGSSTDTQYF
DNA: TGTGCCACCAGCAGAGTCGGGCTAGCGGGGTCTAGCACAGATACGCAGTATTTT

J: TRBJ2-3
size: -
V: TRBV11-2
D: TRBD2
CDR3: CASSRLAQDTQYF
DNA: TGTGCCAGCAGCAGACTAGCGCAAGATACGCAGTATTTT

J: TRBJ1-1
size: -
V: TRBV5-6
D: TRBD1
CDR3: CASSAGQGYTEAFF
DNA: TGTGCCAGCAGCGCCGGACAGGGGTACACTGAAGCTTTCTTT

J: TRBJ1-4
size: -
V: TRBV27
D: -
CDR3: CASRGGRGNEKLFF
DNA: TGTGCCAGCCGGGGGGGGAGGGGTAATGAAAAACTGTTTTTT

J: TRBJ2-7
size: -
V: TRBV6-6
D: -
CDR3: CASRGQIFYEQYF
DNA: TGTGCCAGCCGCGGACAGATATTCTACGAGCAGTACTTC

J: TRBJ2-5
size: -
V: TRBV19
D: -
CDR3: CASSRKMSAGSETQYF
DNA: TGTGCCAGTAGTAGAAAAATGTCGGCAGGGTCGGAGACCCAGTACTTC

J: TRBJ2-2
size: -
V: TRBV7-3
D: -
CDR3: CASSLVGTTNTGELFF
DNA: TGTGCCAGCAGCTTAGTAGGGACAACGAACACCGGGGAGCTGTTTTTT

J: TRBJ1-1
size: -
V: TRBV29-1
D: -
CDR3: CSVGSSNTEAFF
DNA: TGCAGCGTTGGGAGCAGTAACACTGAAGCTTTCTTT

J: TRBJ1-1
size: -
V: TRBV6-1
D: -
CDR3: CASSELFGGTEAFF
DNA: TGTGCCAGCAGTGAGCTTTTCGGGGGGACCGAAGCTTTCTTT

J: TRBJ2-7
size: -
V: TRBV27
D: -
CDR3: CASSLTGQSYEQYF
DNA: TGTGCCAGCAGTTTAACAGGACAGAGCTACGAGCAGTACTTC

J: TRBJ2-4
size: -
V: TRBV7-9
D: -
CDR3: CASSLQGLTKNIQYF
DNA: TGTGCCAGCAGCTTACAGGGACTGACCAAAAACATTCAGTACTTC

J: TRBJ2-7
size: -
V: TRBV4-1
D: TRBD2
CDR3: CASSLSRDYGYEQYF
DNA: TGCGCCAGCAGCCTAAGCCGGGACTACGGTTACGAGCAGTACTTC

J: TRBJ2-1
size: -
V: TRBV9
D: -
CDR3: CASSVAGSSGNEQFF
DNA: TGTGCCAGCAGCGTAGCTGGGAGTTCTGGAAATGAGCAGTTCTTC

J: TRBJ1-1
size: -
V: TRBV5-4
D: -
CDR3: CASRLRPGLDTEAFF
DNA: TGTGCCAGCAGACTCCGACCGGGACTCGACACTGAAGCTTTCTTT

J: TRBJ2-1
size: -
V: TRBV29-1
D: -
CDR3: CSVEGQGIYNEQFF
DNA: TGCAGCGTTGAAGGTCAGGGGATCTACAATGAGCAGTTCTTC